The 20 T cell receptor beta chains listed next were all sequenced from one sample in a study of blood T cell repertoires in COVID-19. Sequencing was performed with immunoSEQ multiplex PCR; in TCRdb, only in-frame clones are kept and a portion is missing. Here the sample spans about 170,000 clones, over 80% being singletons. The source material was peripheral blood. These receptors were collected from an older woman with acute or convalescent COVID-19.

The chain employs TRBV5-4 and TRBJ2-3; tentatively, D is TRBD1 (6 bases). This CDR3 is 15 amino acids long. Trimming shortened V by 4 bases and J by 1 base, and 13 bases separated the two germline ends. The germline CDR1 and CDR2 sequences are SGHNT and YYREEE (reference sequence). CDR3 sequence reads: CASSASNRGTDTQYF. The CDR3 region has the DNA TGTGCCAGCAGCGCGAGTAACAGGGGCACAGATACGCAGTATTTT. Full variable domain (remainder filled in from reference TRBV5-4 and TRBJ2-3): ETGVTQSPTHLIKTRGQQVTLRCSSQSGHNTVSWYQQALGQGPQFIFQYYREEENGRGNFPPRFSGLQFPNYSSELNVNALELDDSALYLCASSASNRGTDTQYFGPGTRLTVL.

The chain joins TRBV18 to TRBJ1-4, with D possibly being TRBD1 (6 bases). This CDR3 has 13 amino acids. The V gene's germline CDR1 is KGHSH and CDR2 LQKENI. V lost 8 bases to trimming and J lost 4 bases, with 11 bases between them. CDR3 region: CASLRGLNEKLFF. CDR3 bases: TGTGCCAGCCTCAGGGGCCTTAATGAAAAACTGTTTTTT.

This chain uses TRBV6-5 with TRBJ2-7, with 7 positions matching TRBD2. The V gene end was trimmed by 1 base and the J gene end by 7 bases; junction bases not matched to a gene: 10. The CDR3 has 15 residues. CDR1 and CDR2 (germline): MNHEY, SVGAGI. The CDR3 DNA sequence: TGTGCCAGCAGTTACTATACTAGCGCGACCTCGGAGCAGTACTTC. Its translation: CASSYYTSATSEQYF.

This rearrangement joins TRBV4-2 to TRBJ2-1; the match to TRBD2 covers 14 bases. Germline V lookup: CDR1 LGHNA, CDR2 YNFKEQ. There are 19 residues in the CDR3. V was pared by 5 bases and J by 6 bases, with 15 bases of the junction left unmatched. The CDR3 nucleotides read TGTGCCAGCAGCACCGGGACAGGGGGACTAGCGGGGGAACGCAATGAGCAGTTCTTC. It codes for CASSTGTGGLAGERNEQFF.

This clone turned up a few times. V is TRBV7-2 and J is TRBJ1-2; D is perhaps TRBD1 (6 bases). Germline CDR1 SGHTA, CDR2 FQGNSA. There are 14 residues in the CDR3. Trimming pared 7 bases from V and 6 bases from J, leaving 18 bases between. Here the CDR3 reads CASNGQRRGNGYTF. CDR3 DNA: TGTGCCAGCAACGGACAGCGGCGGGGGAATGGCTACACCTTC.

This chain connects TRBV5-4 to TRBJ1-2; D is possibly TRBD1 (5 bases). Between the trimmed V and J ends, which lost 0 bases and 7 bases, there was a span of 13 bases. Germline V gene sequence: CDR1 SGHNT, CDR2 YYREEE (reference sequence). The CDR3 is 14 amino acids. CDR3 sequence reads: CASSLDGFGAGYTF. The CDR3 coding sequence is TGTGCCAGCAGCTTGGATGGTTTTGGGGCTGGCTACACCTTC. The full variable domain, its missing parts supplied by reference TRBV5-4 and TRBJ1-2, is ETGVTQSPTHLIKTRGQQVTLRCSSQSGHNTVSWYQQALGQGPQFIFQYYREEENGRGNFPPRFSGLQFPNYSSELNVNALELDDSALYLCASSLDGFGAGYTFGSGTRLTVV.

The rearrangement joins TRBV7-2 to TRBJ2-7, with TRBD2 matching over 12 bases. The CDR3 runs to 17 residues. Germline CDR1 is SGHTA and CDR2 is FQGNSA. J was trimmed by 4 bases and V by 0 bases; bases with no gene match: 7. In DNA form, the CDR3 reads TGTGCCAGCAGCTTAGCTCCTAGCGGGGGGGCGGGATACGAGCAGTACTTC. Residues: CASSLAPSGGAGYEQYF.

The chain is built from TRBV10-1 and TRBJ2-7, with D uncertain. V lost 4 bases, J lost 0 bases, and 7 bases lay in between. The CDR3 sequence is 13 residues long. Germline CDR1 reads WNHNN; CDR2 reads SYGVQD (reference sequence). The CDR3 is CASSAPGSYEQYF. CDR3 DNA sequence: TGCGCCAGCAGTGCTCCAGGCTCCTACGAGCAGTACTTC.

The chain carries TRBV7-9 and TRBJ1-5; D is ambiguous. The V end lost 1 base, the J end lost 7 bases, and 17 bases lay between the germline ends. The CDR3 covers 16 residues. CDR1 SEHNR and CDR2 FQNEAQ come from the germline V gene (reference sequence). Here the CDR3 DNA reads TGTGCCAGCAGCTTAGTGGGGAAAGAGGGTTGGCAGCCCCAGCATTTT. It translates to CASSLVGKEGWQPQHF.

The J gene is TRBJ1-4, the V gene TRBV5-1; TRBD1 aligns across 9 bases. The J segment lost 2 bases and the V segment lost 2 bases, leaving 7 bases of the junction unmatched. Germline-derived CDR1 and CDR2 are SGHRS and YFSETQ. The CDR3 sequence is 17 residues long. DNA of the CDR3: TGCGCCAGCAGCTTTACAGGGGGCGGCAGGACTAATGAAAAACTGTTTTTT. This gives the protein CASSFTGGGRTNEKLFF.

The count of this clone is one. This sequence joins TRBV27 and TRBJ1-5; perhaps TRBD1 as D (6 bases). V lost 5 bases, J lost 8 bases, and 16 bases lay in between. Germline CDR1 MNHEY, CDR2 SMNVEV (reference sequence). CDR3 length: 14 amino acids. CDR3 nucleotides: TGTGCCAGCAGTCGTACAGGGTCTGGAGAGCCCCAGCATTTT. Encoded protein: CASSRTGSGEPQHF.

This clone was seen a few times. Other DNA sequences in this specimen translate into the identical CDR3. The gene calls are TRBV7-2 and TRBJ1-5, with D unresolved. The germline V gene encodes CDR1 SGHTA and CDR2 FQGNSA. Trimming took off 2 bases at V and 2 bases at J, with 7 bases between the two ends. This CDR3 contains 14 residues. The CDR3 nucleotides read TGTGCCAGCAGCTTACGGCAGGGCAATCAGCCCCAGCATTTT. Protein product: CASSLRQGNQPQHF.

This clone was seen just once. CDR3 nucleotides: TGTGCCACCAGCGAGGGACTTCGCTATGGCTACACCTTC. It codes for CATSEGLRYGYTF. V gene TRBV15 combines with J gene TRBJ1-2, with D maybe TRBD1 (5 bases). Trimming cost V 5 bases and J 4 bases, with 11 bases left between them. Germline loops: CDR1 LNHNV, CDR2 YYDKDF (reference sequence). This CDR3 has 13 amino acids.

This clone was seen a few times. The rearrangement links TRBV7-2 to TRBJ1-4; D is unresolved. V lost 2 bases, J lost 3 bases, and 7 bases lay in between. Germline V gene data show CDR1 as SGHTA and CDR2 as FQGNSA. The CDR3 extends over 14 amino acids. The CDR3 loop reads CASSLTASNEKLFF. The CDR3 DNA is TGTGCCAGCAGCTTAACAGCTTCTAATGAAAAACTGTTTTTT.

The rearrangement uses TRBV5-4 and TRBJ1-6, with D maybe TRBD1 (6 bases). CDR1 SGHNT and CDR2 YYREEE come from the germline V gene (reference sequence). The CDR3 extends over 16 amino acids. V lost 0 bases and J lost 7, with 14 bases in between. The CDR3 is CASSLGGRGRNSPLHF. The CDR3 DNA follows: TGTGCCAGCAGCTTGGGGGGCAGGGGCAGGAATTCACCCCTCCACTTT.

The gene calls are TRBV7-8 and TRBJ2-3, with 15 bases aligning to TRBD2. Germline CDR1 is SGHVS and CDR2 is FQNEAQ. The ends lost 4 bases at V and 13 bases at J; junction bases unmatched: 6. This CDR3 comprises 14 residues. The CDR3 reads CASSSGLAGGREYF. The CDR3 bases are TGTGCCAGCAGCTCGGGACTAGCGGGGGGAAGGGAGTATTTT.

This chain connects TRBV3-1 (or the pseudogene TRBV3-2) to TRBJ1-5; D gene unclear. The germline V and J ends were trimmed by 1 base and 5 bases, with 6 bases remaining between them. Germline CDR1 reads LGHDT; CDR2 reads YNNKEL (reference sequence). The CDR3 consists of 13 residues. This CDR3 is CASSQARDQPQHF. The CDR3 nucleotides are TGTGCCAGCAGCCAAGCGCGGGATCAGCCCCAGCATTTT.

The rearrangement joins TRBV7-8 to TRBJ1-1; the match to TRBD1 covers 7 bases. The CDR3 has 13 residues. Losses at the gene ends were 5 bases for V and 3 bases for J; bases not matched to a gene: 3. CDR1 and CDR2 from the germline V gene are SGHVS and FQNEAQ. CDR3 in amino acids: CASSPGGYTEAFF. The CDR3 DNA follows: TGTGCCAGCAGCCCAGGGGGTTACACTGAAGCTTTCTTT.

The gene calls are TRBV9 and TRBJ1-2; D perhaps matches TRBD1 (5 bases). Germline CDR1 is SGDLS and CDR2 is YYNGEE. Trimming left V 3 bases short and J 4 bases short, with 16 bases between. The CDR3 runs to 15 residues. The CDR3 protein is CASSAPRRGGYGYTF. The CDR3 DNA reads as TGTGCCAGCAGCGCCCCACGGCGGGGCGGCTATGGCTACACCTTC. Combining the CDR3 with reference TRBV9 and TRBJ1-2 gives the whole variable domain DSGVTQTPKHLITATGQRVTLRCSPRSGDLSVYWYQQSLDQGLQFLIQYYNGEERAKGNILERFSAQQFPDLHSELNLSSLELGDSALYFCASSAPRRGGYGYTFGSGTRLTVV.

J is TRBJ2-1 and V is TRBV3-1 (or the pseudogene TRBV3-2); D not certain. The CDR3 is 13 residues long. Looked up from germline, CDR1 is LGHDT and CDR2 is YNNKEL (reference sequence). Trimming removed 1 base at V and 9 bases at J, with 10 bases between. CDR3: CASSQAMMSEQFF. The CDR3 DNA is TGTGCCAGCAGCCAAGCAATGATGAGTGAGCAGTTCTTC.